This T cell receptor (beta chain) appears in the sequencing data of a study of T and B cells in COVID-19 patients. Study as a whole: COVID-19 patients gave peripheral blood either during active infection or after recovery.

TRB was amplified from around 250-500 ng of blood genomic DNA. BIOMED2 TRB-A/B primer pools were used in multiplex TRB PCR. A single record per CDR3 protein comes from TCRdb applying MiXCR to the multiplex PCR reads. The sample holds some 5,000 distinct CDR3 sequences; roughly 28% are singletons and the top ten take just over 35%. Trimming took 4 bases from V and 0 from J, leaving 9 bases between them. Germline V gene lookup returns CDR1 SGHRS and CDR2 YFSETQ. The CDR3 spans 14 residues. The sequence came from a human donor with active COVID-19. Material for sequencing was blood. V is TRBV5-1 and J is TRBJ2-3, with TRBD2 as a possible D gene (5 bases). CDR3 DNA sequence: TGCGCCAGCAGCGGAGCGGTTAGCACAGATACGCAGTATTTT. It yields the protein CASSGAVSTDTQYF.